The 29 T cell receptor beta chains in this list originate from one sample, sequenced in a study of vaccination and CD4 T cells after COVID-19. Their antigens are not known. Cultured CD4+ T cells had their DNA profiled by the Oncomine TCR Beta short-read assay. Via MiXCR, TCRdb re-called the PCR reads, giving one row per CDR3 protein. This sample yields roughly 9,200 distinct CDR3 sequences, of which 40% to 55% are seen a single time; 25% to 30% belongs to the top ten. Described treatment: approximately nine-day PBMC culture with coronavirus spike peptide pools or control peptides (ViraFEST assay). The unexposed donor provided CD4+ T cells, which were taken before the COVID-19 pandemic (2011-2018). The sample was CD4+ T cells from blood, cultured in vitro. The receptors shown here come from a human donor in good health.

The chain is built from TRBV28 and TRBJ1-2, with D uncertain. V gave up 2 bases and J gave up 2 bases, with 15 bases separating them. Germline V CDR1 and CDR2: MDHEN, SYDVKM. This CDR3 has 16 amino acids. CDR3 protein: CASSLSGGSRNYGYTF. The CDR3 DNA sequence: TGTGCCAGCAGTTTAAGCGGCGGCTCAAGGAACTATGGCTACACCTTC.

This sequence joins TRBV30 and TRBJ2-5; D ambiguous. This CDR3 contains 17 residues. CDR1 is GTSNPN, CDR2 SVGIG, per germline (reference sequence). Trimming cost V 2 bases and J 7 bases, with 26 bases left between them. Here the CDR3 reads CAWSTVPLASPGRTQYF. As DNA, the CDR3 is TGTGCCTGGAGTACGGTCCCCTTGGCATCACCAGGTCGGACCCAGTACTTC.

The chain recombines TRBV30 with TRBJ2-5; 12 positions match TRBD2. V shed 0 bases, J shed 5 bases, and the junction held 16 bases outside the gene matches. CDR1 is GTSNPN, CDR2 SVGIG, per germline (reference sequence). The CDR3 totals 19 residues. The chain's CDR3 is CAWSVLRTSGAQAQETQYF. In DNA form, the CDR3 reads TGTGCCTGGAGTGTACTGCGGACTAGCGGGGCACAAGCCCAGGAGACCCAGTACTTC.

The J gene is TRBJ1-5, the V gene TRBV4-1; D not resolved. V was cut by 0 bases and J by 4 bases, with 13 bases left in between. The CDR3 is 16 amino acids. Germline V gene data show CDR1 as MGHRA and CDR2 as YSYEKL. This CDR3 is CASSQDMQPINQPQHF. CDR3 bases: TGCGCCAGCAGCCAAGATATGCAGCCGATAAATCAGCCCCAGCATTTT.

The chain links TRBV20-1 to TRBJ2-7, with D perhaps TRBD1 (5 bases). The germline CDR1 and CDR2 sequences are DFQATT and SNEGSKA (reference sequence). This CDR3 contains 13 residues. CDR3 in amino acids: CSNARQRPYEQYF. The DNA of the CDR3 is TGCTCCAATGCGAGACAGCGACCCTACGAGCAGTACTTC.

This clonotype was detected once. The chain combines TRBV27 with TRBJ2-3, with 7 bases fitting TRBD2. Germline CDR1 and CDR2: MNHEY and SMNVEV (reference sequence). The junction had 4 bases not matched to a gene; V was cut back by 4 bases and J by 0 bases. There are 15 residues in the CDR3. The CDR3 region is CASSSAGVSTDTQYF. In DNA, the CDR3 is TGTGCCAGCAGTTCCGCGGGGGTTAGCACAGATACGCAGTATTTT.

The chain recombines TRBV27 with TRBJ1-2; tentative D call: TRBD1 (5 bases). Germline CDR1 reads MNHEY; CDR2 reads SMNVEV (reference sequence). This CDR3 contains 13 residues. Trimming shortened V by 5 bases and J by 2 bases, and 9 bases separated the two germline ends. The chain's CDR3 is CASSDSMNYGYTF. Written as DNA, the CDR3 is TGTGCCAGCAGTGACAGTATGAACTATGGCTACACCTTC.

This clonotype has a single count. The genes are TRBV2 and TRBJ1-1; 7 bases fit TRBD1. Germline trimming cut 5 bases from V and 7 bases from J; bases unmatched to any gene: 7. This CDR3 has 13 residues. Germline V gene sequence: CDR1 SNHLY, CDR2 FYNNEI. As DNA, the CDR3 is TGTGCCAGCAGTCGAACACAGGGGCTTGAAGCTTTCTTT. It specifies CASSRTQGLEAFF.

This clonotype occurred a few times. One junction end does not reproduce the germline sequence, and a read error may be involved. This chain joins TRBV20-1 and TRBJ1-1; TRBD1 matches 7 bases. CDR1 and CDR2 (germline): DFQATT, SNEGSKA (reference sequence). The CDR3 is made up of 14 amino acids. CDR3 loop: CSARLAGGNAEAFF. The CDR3 DNA is TGCAGTGCTAGATTAGCAGGGGGGAACGCTGAAGCTTTCTTT.

This clonotype turned up a few times. This sequence joins TRBV27 and TRBJ1-1; D not resolved. From germline, CDR1 is MNHEY and CDR2 SMNVEV (reference sequence). Trimming cost V 6 bases and J 4 bases, with 12 bases left between them. CDR3 length: 13 residues. CDR3 nucleotide sequence: TGTGCCAGCAGGGGAGTGGGAACCACTGAAGCTTTCTTT. Translation: CASRGVGTTEAFF.

This clonotype was observed a few times. The chain recombines TRBV7-9 with TRBJ1-1; D is unresolved. Germline CDR1 reads SEHNR; CDR2 reads FQNEAQ (reference sequence). Trimming shortened V by 2 bases and J by 5 bases, and 12 bases separated the two germline ends. The CDR3 spans 14 residues. The CDR3 DNA reads TGTGCCAGCAGCTTACTGATATCTGCTACTGAAGCTTTCTTT. It yields the protein CASSLLISATEAFF.

The CDR3 reads CASSLVERGGYETQYF. CDR3 in DNA: TGTGCCAGCAGCTTAGTGGAGCGGGGGGGGTATGAGACCCAGTACTTC. The V gene is TRBV7-2, the J gene TRBJ2-5, with TRBD2 matching 10 bases. V trimming: 1 base; J trimming: 5 bases; junction bases outside the gene matches: 7. Germline values: CDR1 SGHTA, CDR2 FQGNSA. CDR3 length equals 16 residues.

J is TRBJ2-3 and V is TRBV7-6; TRBD1 matches at 8 bases. This CDR3 is 18 amino acids long. The germline V gene has CDR1 SGHVS and CDR2 FNYEAQ. V shed 0 bases, J shed 4 bases, and the junction held 12 bases outside the gene matches. CDR3 loop: CASSLAVQGASMADTQYF. CDR3 DNA sequence: TGTGCCAGCAGCTTAGCCGTCCAGGGGGCTAGTATGGCAGATACGCAGTATTTT.

V gene TRBV4-2 combines with J gene TRBJ1-2; TRBD1 is a possible D gene (5 bases). Germline lookup yields CDR1 LGHNA and CDR2 YNFKEQ. V was pared by 1 base and J by 1 base, with 13 bases between. The CDR3 consists of 16 residues. For the CDR3, the DNA is TGTGCCAGCAGCCAAGGGCCCGGGGCGCTTAACTATGGCTACACCTTC. Translated, it gives CASSQGPGALNYGYTF.

This chain connects TRBV5-5 to TRBJ1-1; D might be TRBD1 (6 bases). The CDR3 runs to 16 residues. In germline, CDR1 is SGHKS, CDR2 YYEKEE (reference sequence). V was pared by 2 bases and J by 3 bases, with 17 bases between. CDR3 loop: CASSFGGGLLDTEAFF. CDR3 DNA sequence: TGTGCCAGCAGCTTCGGCGGGGGGCTCTTGGACACTGAAGCTTTCTTT.

The chain uses TRBV20-1 and TRBJ2-5; 12 positions match TRBD2. The CDR3 is 15 amino acids. Germline assignment: CDR1 DFQATT and CDR2 SNEGSKA (reference sequence). Unmatched junction bases numbered 7, after V lost 5 bases and J lost 3 bases. The CDR3 coding sequence is TGCAGTGCTCCACGACTAGCGGGGGTCGAAGAGACCCAGTACTTC. Translation gives CSAPRLAGVEETQYF.

V usage is TRBV19 and J usage is TRBJ2-1; D gene uncertain. This CDR3 has 12 residues. The germline V gene has CDR1 LNHDA and CDR2 SQIVND (reference sequence). Trimming removed 5 bases from V and 5 bases from J, with 7 bases in between. In DNA form, the CDR3 reads TGTGCCAGTAGTTCGAGAAACAATGAGCAGTTCTTC. Its protein product is CASSSRNNEQFF. The variable domain in full, with the rest retrieved from reference TRBV19 and TRBJ2-1, is DGGITQSPKYLFRKEGQNVTLSCEQNLNHDAMYWYRQDPGQGLRLIYYSQIVNDFQKGDIAEGYSVSREKKESFPLTVTSAQKNPTAFYLCASSSRNNEQFFGPGTRLTVL.

The V and J genes are TRBV7-9 and TRBJ2-7; D gene uncertain. The germline V gene encodes CDR1 SEHNR and CDR2 FQNEAQ (reference sequence). The CDR3 is 14 amino acids. V was pared by 0 bases and J by 6 bases, with 12 bases between. For the CDR3, the DNA is TGTGCCAGCAGCTTAGCGCGCGTTTCCGGCGAGCAGTACTTC. Protein sequence: CASSLARVSGEQYF. Full variable domain (rest looked up from reference TRBV7-9 and TRBJ2-7): DTGVSQNPRHKITKRGQNVTFRCDPISEHNRLYWYRQTLGQGPEFLTYFQNEAQLEKSRLLSDRFSAERPKGSFSTLEIQRTEQGDSAMYLCASSLARVSGEQYFGPGTRLTVT.

This clonotype came up a few times. The CDR3 sequence: CASSYSQSGEQPQHF. The CDR3 DNA sequence: TGTGCCAGCAGTTACTCCCAATCAGGGGAACAGCCCCAGCATTTT. The chain carries TRBV6-5 and TRBJ1-5; possible D gene TRBD1, 6 bases. Germline V gene sequence: CDR1 MNHEY, CDR2 SVGAGI. Between the trimmed V and J ends, which lost 0 bases and 7 bases, there was a span of 13 bases. CDR3 size: 15 residues.

The chain links TRBV7-8 to TRBJ2-6; TRBD1 matches 8 bases. This CDR3 region has 15 residues. CDR1 and CDR2 from the germline V gene are SGHVS and FQNEAQ. J lost 4 bases, V lost 5 bases, and 4 bases had no gene match. CDR3 in amino acids: CASSGQGTGANVLTF. The CDR3 coding sequence is TGTGCCAGCAGCGGACAGGGCACCGGGGCCAACGTCCTGACTTTC.

The chain couples TRBV18 to TRBJ2-7; 11 bases agree with TRBD1. V shed 6 bases, J shed 4 bases, and the junction held 11 bases outside the gene matches. Germline V gene data show CDR1 as KGHSH and CDR2 as LQKENI. This CDR3 is 16 amino acids long. CDR3 sequence reads: CASSERTGTGGYEQYF. The CDR3 coding sequence is TGTGCCAGCTCGGAACGAACCGGGACAGGGGGTTACGAGCAGTACTTC.

This clonotype was picked up a small number of times. The rearrangement joins TRBV6-1 to TRBJ2-1; D not certain. Deletions cut 5 bases from V and 6 bases from J, with 14 bases between. Germline V lookup: CDR1 MNHNS, CDR2 SASEGT. The CDR3 runs 14 residues. The DNA of the CDR3 is TGTGCCAGCAGTCGTTCCGCGACTGTCAATGAGCAGTTCTTC. Encoded protein: CASSRSATVNEQFF.

This clonotype was picked up a small number of times. V gene TRBV29-1 combines with J gene TRBJ2-1, with D maybe TRBD2 (5 bases). Germline V gene data show CDR1 as SQVTM and CDR2 as ANQGSEA. The ends were cut back, 2 bases at V and 8 bases at J, with 13 bases in the middle. The CDR3 has 13 residues. The CDR3 DNA is TGCAGCGTTGAACGCAGTCGGGGTTATGAGCAGTTCTTC. Translated: CSVERSRGYEQFF.

The chain recombines TRBV6-1 with TRBJ2-2; no definite D call. Trimming took 4 bases from V and 0 from J, leaving 9 bases between them. The CDR3 totals 15 residues. Germline assignment: CDR1 MNHNS and CDR2 SASEGT. CDR3 nucleotide sequence: TGTGCCAGCAGTGTTAGTACCGCGAACACCGGGGAGCTGTTTTTT. Protein sequence: CASSVSTANTGELFF.

The chain uses TRBV7-6 and TRBJ1-5; unclear D gene. The CDR3 sequence is 16 residues long. Between the trimmed V and J ends, which lost 5 bases and 2 bases, there was a span of 16 bases. Looked up from germline, CDR1 is SGHVS and CDR2 is FNYEAQ. CDR3 protein: CASSPLDFGGNQPQHF. CDR3 DNA: TGTGCCAGCAGCCCTTTAGACTTCGGAGGCAATCAGCCCCAGCATTTT.

The V gene is TRBV6-1, the J gene TRBJ1-1; a possible D gene is TRBD1 (6 bases). CDR3 length: 15 amino acids. The V gene lost 11 bases and the J gene lost 6 bases, with 25 bases spanning the gap. The germline V gene encodes CDR1 MNHNS and CDR2 SASEGT. The CDR3 nucleotides are TGTGCCGGGAGACAGGAGAGTTTATCAGGCGCTGAAGCTTTCTTT. This codes for CAGRQESLSGAEAFF.

The J gene is TRBJ1-5, the V gene TRBV20-1; a possible D gene is TRBD1 (5 bases). The CDR3 totals 13 residues. The ends were cut back, 0 bases at V and 11 bases at J, with 14 bases in the middle. Germline CDR1 is DFQATT and CDR2 is SNEGSKA (reference sequence). In DNA form, the CDR3 reads TGCAGTGCTAGAGATCCGGGACCGAGGACCCAGCATTTT. Protein product: CSARDPGPRTQHF.

The chain recombines TRBV20-1 with TRBJ2-7, with 7 bases that match TRBD1. Germline V gene lookup returns CDR1 DFQATT and CDR2 SNEGSKA (reference sequence). J lost 6 bases, V lost 6 bases, and 11 bases had no gene match. The CDR3 length is 13 residues. This chain's CDR3 is CSASRQGSREQYF. The DNA for the CDR3 is TGCAGTGCGAGTCGACAGGGATCACGCGAGCAGTACTTC.

The chain is built from TRBV12-3 or TRBV12-4 and TRBJ2-3; D unclear. V was shortened by 4 bases and J by 4 bases, with 15 bases between the two germline ends. CDR3 size: 15 residues. The CDR3 region has the DNA TGTGCCAGCAGTTGGGTTGCAGTCGGGCCAGATACGCAGTATTTT. Its protein is CASSWVAVGPDTQYF.